These 26 T cell receptor beta chains share one sample of origin, sequenced in a study of blood T cell repertoires in COVID-19. Profiled with immunoSEQ multiplex PCR; TCRdb holds only in-frame clones, not every one. The sample lists some 160,000 clones, around 85% occurring once. Sequencing was performed on PBMCs or T cells enriched from blood (not recorded which). The receptors were sampled from a woman between 35 and 50 years old who had recovered from COVID-19.

The chain couples TRBV20-1 to TRBJ2-1, with TRBD1 matching over 8 bases. Germline V CDR1 and CDR2: DFQATT, SNEGSKA (reference sequence). CDR3 length: 16 residues. Trimming at V came to 6 bases and at J to 3 bases, leaving 13 bases not matched to a gene. CDR3: CSASSPGTGDYNEQFF. The CDR3 DNA is TGCAGTGCCAGTTCTCCCGGGACAGGTGACTACAATGAGCAGTTCTTC.

The chain is built from TRBV4-1 and TRBJ2-7; D is unclear. Looked up from germline, CDR1 is MGHRA and CDR2 is YSYEKL. The CDR3 runs to 13 residues. Trimming removed 1 base at V and 7 bases at J, with 11 bases between. CDR3 nucleotides: TGCGCCAGCAGCCAAGCGGTTTACGAGGAGCAGTACTTC. Protein sequence: CASSQAVYEEQYF.

This chain links TRBV30 with TRBJ2-6, with D perhaps matching TRBD1 (6 bases). CDR1 is GTSNPN, CDR2 SVGIG, per germline (reference sequence). The CDR3 has 15 residues. Trimming shortened V by 2 bases and J by 1 base, and 9 bases separated the two germline ends. The CDR3 coding sequence is TGTGCCTGGAGTAGACAGGAATCTGGGGCCAACGTCCTGACTTTC. Translating it yields CAWSRQESGANVLTF.

This chain links TRBV5-1 with TRBJ1-1; perhaps TRBD1 as D (6 bases). V lost 1 base to trimming and J lost 5 bases, with 12 bases between them. CDR3 length equals 14 residues. The germline V gene encodes CDR1 SGHRS and CDR2 YFSETQ. In nucleotides, the CDR3 is TGCGCCAGCAGCTTGACAGGGTTGGGGACTGAAGCTTTCTTT. It yields the protein CASSLTGLGTEAFF. The whole variable domain, filled in from reference TRBV5-1 and TRBJ1-1, reads KAGVTQTPRYLIKTRGQQVTLSCSPISGHRSVSWYQQTPGQGLQFLFEYFSETQRNKGNFPGRFSGRQFSNSRSEMNVSTLELGDSALYLCASSLTGLGTEAFFGQGTRLTVV.

V gene TRBV20-1 combines with J gene TRBJ2-1; TRBD2 matches at 10 bases. This CDR3 spans 15 amino acids. Per the germline V gene, CDR1 is DFQATT and CDR2 is SNEGSKA (reference sequence). Trimming removed 3 bases from V and 6 bases from J; junction bases left unmatched: 8. This chain's CDR3 is CSASPAGGGVNEQFF. Written as DNA, the CDR3 is TGCAGTGCTAGTCCAGCGGGAGGGGGGGTCAATGAGCAGTTCTTC.

The rearrangement uses TRBV10-3 and TRBJ1-3; D is possibly TRBD1 (6 bases). Germline assignment: CDR1 ENHRY and CDR2 SYGVKD. This CDR3 is 16 amino acids long. V gave up 5 bases and J gave up 4 bases, with 18 bases separating them. The CDR3 DNA reads TGTGCCATCAGTTCCTTGGACAGCCACCTGGGAAACACCATATATTTT. Its translation: CAISSLDSHLGNTIYF.

J is TRBJ2-2 and V is TRBV29-1; D is ambiguous. This CDR3 contains 13 residues. Germline CDR1 and CDR2: SQVTM and ANQGSEA. The V end was cut by 7 bases, the J end by 5 bases, with 14 bases between. Written as DNA, the CDR3 is TGCAGCGCCGACATTAGTGGAACCGGGGAGCTGTTTTTT. Translating gives CSADISGTGELFF.

This clone was seen only once. The rearrangement links TRBV27 to TRBJ1-3; D possibly corresponds to TRBD1 (6 bases). Trimming cost V 2 bases and J 4 bases, with 9 bases left between them. The CDR3 is 14 amino acids. The V gene's germline CDR1 is MNHEY and CDR2 SMNVEV (reference sequence). The CDR3 protein is CASSLAGEGNTIYF. The CDR3 DNA is TGTGCCAGCAGTTTAGCAGGGGAAGGAAACACCATATATTTT.

Here the CDR3 DNA reads TGTGCCAGCAGCTTAGGGCAGGGGGCCTCAGATACGCAGTATTTT. Residues: CASSLGQGASDTQYF. The chain couples TRBV11-2 to TRBJ2-3; 8 bases align to TRBD1. The ends lost 1 base at V and 4 bases at J; junction bases unmatched: 4. CDR1 and CDR2 (germline): SGHAT, FQNNGV. The CDR3 is 15 residues long.

V is TRBV27 and J is TRBJ2-3; weak D call: TRBD2 (6 bases). The V gene lost 0 bases and the J gene lost 8 bases, with 18 bases spanning the gap. The CDR3 consists of 16 residues. From germline, CDR1 is MNHEY and CDR2 SMNVEV (reference sequence). CDR3 residues: CASSLSSASGGLTQYF. CDR3 coding DNA: TGTGCCAGCAGTTTATCGTCGGCCAGCGGAGGGCTTACGCAGTATTTT.

The rearrangement joins TRBV5-1 to TRBJ1-2; 9 bases match TRBD1. This CDR3 has 16 residues. V lost 4 bases to trimming and J lost 4 bases; unmatched junction nucleotides: 11. The germline gives CDR1 SGHRS, CDR2 YFSETQ. CDR3 sequence reads: CASSTEPTGGSYGYTF. For the CDR3, the DNA is TGCGCCAGCAGCACCGAGCCTACAGGGGGCAGCTATGGCTACACCTTC.

This chain uses TRBV30 with TRBJ1-2, with 9 bases identical to TRBD1. Germline V gene data show CDR1 as GTSNPN and CDR2 as SVGIG (reference sequence). This CDR3 contains 14 residues. After removal of 3 bases from V and 3 bases from J, the junction contained 5 bases not matched to a gene. CDR3 in amino acids: CAWRGDRAHYGYTF. The CDR3 coding sequence is TGTGCCTGGAGGGGGGACAGGGCCCACTATGGCTACACCTTC. Looking up the rest from reference TRBV30 and TRBJ1-2 gives the full variable domain: SQTIHQWPATLVQPVGSPLSLECTVEGTSNPNLYWYRQAAGRGLQLLFYSVGIGQISSEVPQNLSASRPQDRQFILSSKKLLLSDSGFYLCAWRGDRAHYGYTFGSGTRLTVV.

The chain joins TRBV19 to TRBJ2-7; 11 nucleotides line up with TRBD1. This CDR3 is 20 amino acids long. CDR1 is LNHDA and CDR2 is SQIVND in the germline V gene (reference sequence). Trimming cost V 3 bases and J 2 bases; bases outside gene matches: 18. The DNA of the CDR3 is TGTGCCAGTAGTATTCGTTCCGGGACAGGGGGTTCCTCCAGGGCCTACGAGCAGTACTTC. This encodes CASSIRSGTGGSSRAYEQYF.

This chain links TRBV9 with TRBJ2-1, with 10 bases identical to TRBD2. The V segment lost 0 bases and the J segment 8 bases; nucleotides outside the gene matches: 8. In germline, CDR1 is SGDLS, CDR2 YYNGEE. The CDR3 has 16 amino acids. The CDR3 protein is CASSVGRTSGAHEQFF. DNA for the CDR3: TGTGCCAGCAGCGTAGGGAGAACTAGCGGGGCCCATGAGCAGTTCTTC.

In its sample, this clone was seen a few times. This chain uses TRBV6-5 with TRBJ1-2, with D tentatively TRBD1 (5 bases). The CDR3 consists of 14 residues. Germline lookup yields CDR1 MNHEY and CDR2 SVGAGI. V lost 0 bases and J lost 4, with 9 bases in between. The CDR3 nucleotides read TGTGCCAGCAGTTACTCCCAGGGCCTCTATGGCTACACCTTC. This sequence encodes CASSYSQGLYGYTF.

V gene TRBV23-1 combines with J gene TRBJ2-7; a possible D gene is TRBD2 (6 bases). TRBV23-1 is sorted into the ORF group, with uncertain function. V was trimmed by 4 bases and J by 1 base, leaving 14 bases between them. This CDR3 comprises 15 residues. The CDR3 is CASSPRAGGSYEQYF. The CDR3 DNA follows: TGCGCCAGCAGTCCCCGGGCTGGAGGGTCCTACGAGCAGTACTTC.

The gene calls are TRBV10-3 and TRBJ1-1; D call uncertain. The CDR3 is 13 residues long. V was pared by 10 bases and J by 4 bases, with 16 bases between. CDR1 and CDR2 (germline): ENHRY, SYGVKD. CDR3 residues: CASSWREGTEAFF. The CDR3 DNA sequence: TGTGCCAGTTCGTGGAGGGAGGGCACTGAAGCTTTCTTT.

J is TRBJ2-4 and V is TRBV15, with a possible D match to TRBD2 (5 bases). The CDR3 contains 17 residues. The germline V gene encodes CDR1 LNHNV and CDR2 YYDKDF (reference sequence). V was clipped by 0 bases and J by 0 bases, with 12 bases between them. The CDR3 DNA reads as TGTGCCACCAGCAGAGATCTAGAGGGTCAAGCCAAAAACATTCAGTACTTC. Its translation: CATSRDLEGQAKNIQYF.

The rearrangement joins TRBV3-1 (or the pseudogene TRBV3-2) to TRBJ1-3; unclear D gene. Germline V lookup: CDR1 LGHDT, CDR2 YNNKEL (reference sequence). This CDR3 has 18 amino acids. V lost 2 bases and J lost 0, with 17 bases in between. The CDR3 reads CASSQTGFPGVSGNTIYF. The CDR3 coding sequence is TGTGCCAGCAGCCAAACCGGATTCCCGGGAGTCTCTGGAAACACCATATATTTT.

The chain uses TRBV5-1 and TRBJ2-5; 8 positions match TRBD2. CDR3 size: 14 residues. J gave up 5 bases and V 0 bases, and 3 bases lay outside the gene matches. Germline loops: CDR1 SGHRS, CDR2 YFSETQ. The CDR3 region is CASSLDRGRETQYF. The CDR3, as DNA: TGCGCCAGCAGCTTGGACCGCGGGAGGGAGACCCAGTACTTC.

The sample holds a few counts of this clone. CDR3 sequence reads: CASRSTGGGIDGYTF. The CDR3 DNA follows: TGTGCCAGCAGATCGACAGGGGGGGGAATCGATGGCTACACCTTC. The V gene is TRBV27, the J gene TRBJ1-2; 9 nucleotides line up with TRBD1. Germline assignment: CDR1 MNHEY and CDR2 SMNVEV (reference sequence). V was pared by 6 bases and J by 6 bases, with 11 bases of the junction left unmatched. CDR3 length: 15 amino acids.

In nucleotides, the CDR3 is TGCGCCAGCAGCTTAAGGACTAGCGGGAGTTTAGTAGATACGCAGTATTTT. This encodes CASSLRTSGSLVDTQYF. The chain carries TRBV5-1 and TRBJ2-3; 13 bases fit TRBD2. CDR3 length: 17 amino acids. Losses at the gene ends were 2 bases for V and 5 bases for J; bases not matched to a gene: 8. Per the germline V gene, CDR1 is SGHRS and CDR2 is YFSETQ.

The chain has TRBV4-1 and TRBJ2-1; D may be TRBD1 (5 bases). The CDR3 extends over 16 amino acids. The germline V gene has CDR1 MGHRA and CDR2 YSYEKL. Deletions cut 2 bases from V and 4 bases from J, with 15 bases between. The CDR3 loop reads CASSQQGKSVYNEQFF. CDR3 nucleotides: TGCGCCAGCAGCCAACAGGGAAAGAGTGTTTACAATGAGCAGTTCTTC.

The chain carries TRBV4-1 and TRBJ1-5; D gene ambiguous. With 4 bases removed from V and 0 bases from J, the gap between germline ends came to 13 bases. Looked up from germline, CDR1 is MGHRA and CDR2 is YSYEKL. The CDR3 totals 16 residues. The CDR3 loop is CASSPVQRYSNQPQHF. The CDR3 nucleotides are TGCGCCAGCAGCCCAGTACAGAGATATAGCAATCAGCCCCAGCATTTT.

The V call is TRBV9, the J call TRBJ1-1; maybe TRBD1 (6 bases). Germline-derived CDR1 and CDR2 are SGDLS and YYNGEE. V lost 1 base and J lost 3, with 13 bases in between. The CDR3 contains 15 residues. The DNA of the CDR3 is TGTGCCAGCAGCGTAAAGGCGGGGGCCCACACTGAAGCTTTCTTT. It specifies CASSVKAGAHTEAFF.

The chain joins TRBV4-1 to TRBJ1-5; 7 bases are a match to TRBD1. Germline lookup yields CDR1 MGHRA and CDR2 YSYEKL. CDR3 size: 14 residues. J gave up 6 bases and V 7 bases, and 9 bases lay outside the gene matches. The CDR3 bases are TGCGCCAGCACTTTTACAGGGGTTGGTCAGCCCCAGCATTTT. It codes for CASTFTGVGQPQHF.